This record looks at one TCR beta chain sequence and its context. No antigen is known for it. With roughly 16 and 10 cycles respectively, two nested PCRs were carried out on TCRalpha and TCRbeta cDNA. TCRdb reprocessed the 5' RACE reads, keeping one entry per CDR3 protein, no DNA. This sample's table has some 330,000 distinct CDR3 sequences. The data are from a study of monozygotic twins with inflammatory bowel disease. Findings of the study overall: It was observed that concordant and discordant twins did not differ in repertoire similarity, possibly given limited power.

The CDR3 is made up of 15 amino acids. Per germline, CDR1 SGHRS and CDR2 YFSETQ. This receptor was taken from a human donor with ulcerative colitis or Crohn's disease, or a healthy co-twin of an affected twin (not recorded which). Sequenced input: blood. V usage is TRBV5-1 and J usage is TRBJ1-6; TCRdb's assignment of TRBD1 cannot be checked, as there is no DNA. CDR3: CASNPEAGINSPLHF.